The T cell receptor beta chain under discussion was sequenced for a study of T cell responses to AZD1222 COVID-19 vaccine. Study-wide results and caveats: Spike was spanned by vaccine-associated CD4 TCRs, which were dominant at 160-218 and 743-854.

As to this clone: No antigen is known for it.

CDR3 length: 13 residues. Germline CDR1 and CDR2: SEHNR and FQNEAQ (reference sequence). The germline V and J ends were trimmed by 11 bases and 6 bases, with 20 bases remaining between them. Profiled with immunoSEQ multiplex PCR; TCRdb holds only in-frame clones, not every one. The sample yields over 65,000 clones, less than 90% seen once. The source was peripheral blood, collected on day 0 of AZD1222 vaccination. The J gene is TRBJ2-7, the V gene TRBV7-9, with D perhaps TRBD1 (8 bases). The sequence was collected from an adult in good health. Here the CDR3 DNA reads TGTGCCGTCGGGGGGACAGGAATGTTCGAGCAGTACTTC. Translating it yields CAVGGTGMFEQYF. Using reference TRBV7-9 and TRBJ2-7 for the parts outside the CDR3, the full variable domain is DTGVSQNPRHKITKRGQNVTFRCDPISEHNRLYWYRQTLGQGPEFLTYFQNEAQLEKSRLLSDRFSAERPKGSFSTLEIQRTEQGDSAMYLCAVGGTGMFEQYFGPGTRLTVT.